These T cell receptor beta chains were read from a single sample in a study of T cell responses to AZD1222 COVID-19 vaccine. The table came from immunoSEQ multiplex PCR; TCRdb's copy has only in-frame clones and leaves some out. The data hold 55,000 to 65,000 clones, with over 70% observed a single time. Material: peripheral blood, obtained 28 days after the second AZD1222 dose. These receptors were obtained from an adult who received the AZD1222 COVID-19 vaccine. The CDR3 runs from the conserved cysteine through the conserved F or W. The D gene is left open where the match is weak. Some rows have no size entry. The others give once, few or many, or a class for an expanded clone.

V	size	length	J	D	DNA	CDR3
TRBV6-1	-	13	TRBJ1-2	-	TGTGCCAGCAGTGATTTGGGTGACTATGGCTACACCTTC	CASSDLGDYGYTF
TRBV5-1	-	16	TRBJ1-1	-	TGCGCCAGCAGCTTGGGGGCCCAGGGAAAGGGCACTGAAGCTTTCTTT	CASSLGAQGKGTEAFF
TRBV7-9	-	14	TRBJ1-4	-	TGTGCCAGCAGCTTGGCACAGGTTAATGAAAAACTGTTTTTT	CASSLAQVNEKLFF
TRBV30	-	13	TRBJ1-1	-	TGTGCCTGGAGTGTTAAGGTGAACACTGAAGCTTTCTTT	CAWSVKVNTEAFF
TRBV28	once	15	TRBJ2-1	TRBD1	TGTGCCAGCAGTAGACCGGGACAGGGATCAAATGAGCAGTTCTTC	CASSRPGQGSNEQFF
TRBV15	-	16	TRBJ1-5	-	TGTGCCACCAGCGGAGGAGGACAGTCTTTTAATCAGCCCCAGCATTTT	CATSGGGQSFNQPQHF
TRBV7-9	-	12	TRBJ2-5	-	TGTGCCGGGTCCGGGGGACAGGAGACCCAGTACTTC	CAGSGGQETQYF
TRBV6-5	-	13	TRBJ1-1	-	TGTGCCAGCACCCAACGTGGGGGTACTGAAGCTTTCTTT	CASTQRGGTEAFF
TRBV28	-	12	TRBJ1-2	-	TGTGCCAGCAGTTTTGGGGGGTATGGCTACACCTTC	CASSFGGYGYTF
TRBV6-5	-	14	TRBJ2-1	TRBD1	TGTGCCAGCAGACCCGGGACAGGGTTGAATGAGCAGTTCTTC	CASRPGTGLNEQFF
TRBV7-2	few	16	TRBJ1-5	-	TGTGCCAGCAGCCTACTATCCGGGACGTCAATTCAGCCCCAGCATTTT	CASSLLSGTSIQPQHF